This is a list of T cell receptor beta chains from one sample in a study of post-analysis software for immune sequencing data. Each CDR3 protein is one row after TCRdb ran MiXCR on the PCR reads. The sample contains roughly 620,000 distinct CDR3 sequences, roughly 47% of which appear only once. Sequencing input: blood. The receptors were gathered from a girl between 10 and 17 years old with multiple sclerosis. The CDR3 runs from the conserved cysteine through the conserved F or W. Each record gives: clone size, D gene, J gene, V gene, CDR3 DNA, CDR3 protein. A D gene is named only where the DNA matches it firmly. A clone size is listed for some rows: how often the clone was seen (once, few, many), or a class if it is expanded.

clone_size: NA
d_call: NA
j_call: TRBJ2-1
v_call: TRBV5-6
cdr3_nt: TGTGCCAGCAGCTTGGCCCAGGGTGGGGGTGAGCAGTTCTTC
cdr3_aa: CASSLAQGGGEQFF

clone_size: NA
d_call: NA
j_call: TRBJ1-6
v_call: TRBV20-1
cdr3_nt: TGCAGTGCTAGTGCGGGTCTCGGCTCCTATAATTCACCCCTCCACTTT
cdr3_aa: CSASAGLGSYNSPLHF

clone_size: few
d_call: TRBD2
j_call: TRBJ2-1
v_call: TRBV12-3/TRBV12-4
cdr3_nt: TGTGCCAGCAGTTTTTCTAGCGGGAAAGGGGATGAGCAGTTCTTC
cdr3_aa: CASSFSSGKGDEQFF

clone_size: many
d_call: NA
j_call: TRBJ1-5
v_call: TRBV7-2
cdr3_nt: TGTGCCAGCAGCTTCCATAGCAATCAGCCCCAGCATTTT
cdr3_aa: CASSFHSNQPQHF

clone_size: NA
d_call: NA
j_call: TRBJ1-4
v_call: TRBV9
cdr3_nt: TGTGCCAGCAGCGTAGAAGTAGGTGAAAAACTGTTTTTT
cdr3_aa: CASSVEVGEKLFF

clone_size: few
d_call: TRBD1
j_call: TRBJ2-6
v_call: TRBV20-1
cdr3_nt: TGCAGTGCTAGAGATTACGGGACAGGTCGATCTGGGGCCAACGTCCTGACTTTC
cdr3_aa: CSARDYGTGRSGANVLTF

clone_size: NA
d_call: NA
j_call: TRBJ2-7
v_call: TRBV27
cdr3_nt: TGTGCCAGCAGGCCCGCTGTATACTCTTCCTACGAGCAGTACTTC
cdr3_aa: CASRPAVYSSYEQYF

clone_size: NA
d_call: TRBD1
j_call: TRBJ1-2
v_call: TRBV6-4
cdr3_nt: TGTGCCAGCAGCCGGGACAGGGGTGGCTATGGCTACACCTTC
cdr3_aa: CASSRDRGGYGYTF

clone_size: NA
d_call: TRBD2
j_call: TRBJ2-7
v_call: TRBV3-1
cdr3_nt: TGTGCCAGCAGCCAAGCCCCGGGAGGCTACGAGCAGTACTTC
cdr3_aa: CASSQAPGGYEQYF

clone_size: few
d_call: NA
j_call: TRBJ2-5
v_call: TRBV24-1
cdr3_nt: TGTGCCACCCGGCGAGGGGCAGAAGAGACCCAGTACTTC
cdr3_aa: CATRRGAEETQYF

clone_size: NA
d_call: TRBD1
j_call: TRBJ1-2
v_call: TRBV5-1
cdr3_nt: TGCGCCAGCAGCTCCGGACAGGGAACTATTAACTATGGCTACACCTTC
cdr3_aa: CASSSGQGTINYGYTF

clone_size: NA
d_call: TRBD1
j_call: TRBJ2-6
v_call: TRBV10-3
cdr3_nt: TGTGCCATCAGCGTCAAGGGACAGGGGGCGCAAGGGGCCAACGTCCTGACTTTC
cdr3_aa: CAISVKGQGAQGANVLTF

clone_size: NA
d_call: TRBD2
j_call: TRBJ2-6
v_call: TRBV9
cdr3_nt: TGTGCCAGCAGCCCCTCCTCGGGGGGGCCGGTATATGGGGCCAACGTCCTGACTTTC
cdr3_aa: CASSPSSGGPVYGANVLTF

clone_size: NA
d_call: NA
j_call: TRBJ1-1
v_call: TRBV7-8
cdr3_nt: TGTGCCAGCACCCCAATGGACCTCGGTGGAACTGAAGCTTTCTTT
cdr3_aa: CASTPMDLGGTEAFF

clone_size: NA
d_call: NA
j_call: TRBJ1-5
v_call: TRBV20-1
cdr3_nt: TGCAGTGCTAGAGGGACCTCAAGGGGCAATCAGCCCCAGCATTTT
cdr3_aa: CSARGTSRGNQPQHF

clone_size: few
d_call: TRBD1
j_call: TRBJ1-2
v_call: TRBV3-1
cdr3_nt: TGTGCCAGCAGTCCTACAGGGGGCGTAGGCTATGGCTACACCTTC
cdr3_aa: CASSPTGGVGYGYTF

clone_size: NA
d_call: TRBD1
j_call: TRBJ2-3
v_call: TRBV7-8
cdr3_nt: TGTGCCAGCAGCGTAGGACAGGGGCTAGATACGCAGTATTTT
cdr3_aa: CASSVGQGLDTQYF

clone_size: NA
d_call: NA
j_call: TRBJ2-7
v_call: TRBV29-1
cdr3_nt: TGCAGCGTTGAGACCGGACCCTACGAGCAGTACTTC
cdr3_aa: CSVETGPYEQYF

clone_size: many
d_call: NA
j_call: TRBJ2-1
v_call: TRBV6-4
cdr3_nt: TGTGCCAGCAGTGACAGGGGCACCTCCGGTGAGCAGTTCTTC
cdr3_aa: CASSDRGTSGEQFF

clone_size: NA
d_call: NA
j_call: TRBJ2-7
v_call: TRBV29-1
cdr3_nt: TGCATCACCGGAGTTGGTGTTCGGGGCGAGCAGTACTTC
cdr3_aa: CITGVGVRGEQYF

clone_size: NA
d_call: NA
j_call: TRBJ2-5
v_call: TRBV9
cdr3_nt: TGTGCCAGCAGCGTAGCCACAGGGCAAGAGACCCAGTACTTC
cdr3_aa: CASSVATGQETQYF

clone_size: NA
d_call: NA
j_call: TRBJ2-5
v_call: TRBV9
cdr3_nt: TGTGCCAGCAGCGTCTCGGTTGGACAAGAGACCCAGTACTTC
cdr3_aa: CASSVSVGQETQYF